The rows below give T cell receptor beta chains drawn from one sample of a study of T cells after yellow fever vaccination. TCRdb processed the 5' RACE reads anew with MiXCR; each CDR3 protein has one entry. The sample includes over 65,000 distinct CDR3 sequences, more than 10% of them seen just once. Sample: CD8+ T cells not binding an NS4B(214-222) dextramer, sorted from PBMCs, taken about 20 days after the first yellow fever vaccination. The receptors shown here come from a man aged 18 to 30 who received the YFV17D yellow fever vaccine. Both conserved end residues are part of each CDR3. Fields, in order: V gene, J gene, D gene, clone size, CDR3 protein, CDR3 DNA. D genes are given only for firm matches. Some rows have no size entry. The others give once, few or many, or a class for an expanded clone.

>TRBV2|TRBJ2-2|NA|few
CASSSTGPGELFF
TGTGCCAGCAGTTCTACAGGGCCCGGGGAGCTGTTTTTT
>TRBV12-3/TRBV12-4|TRBJ2-7|NA|few
CASGDPRNKQYF
TGTGCCAGCGGGGATCCCAGAAACAAGCAGTACTTC
>TRBV5-1|TRBJ2-5|NA|NA
CASSLDPGNQETQYF
TGCGCCAGCAGCTTGGATCCGGGAAACCAAGAGACCCAGTACTTC
>TRBV10-3|TRBJ2-1|TRBD2|few
CAIHSGSHNEQFF
TGTGCCATCCATAGCGGGTCACACAATGAGCAGTTCTTC
>TRBV6-5|TRBJ1-2|NA|few
CASSSVPSRGDYGYTF
TGTGCCAGCAGTTCCGTACCCTCCCGTGGAGACTATGGCTACACCTTC
>TRBV5-6|TRBJ2-3|NA|few
CASRRSGVPDTQYF
TGTGCCAGCAGAAGGTCAGGGGTGCCAGATACGCAGTATTTT
>TRBV5-1|TRBJ2-2|TRBD2|NA
CASSYLAGSYTGELFF
TGCGCCAGCAGCTATCTAGCGGGGAGCTACACCGGGGAGCTGTTTTTT
>TRBV30|TRBJ1-4|NA|NA
CAWSVTGELFF
TGTGCCTGGAGTGTAACCGGGGAACTGTTTTTT
>TRBV5-6|TRBJ2-1|NA|few
CASSSLNEQFF
TGTGCCAGCAGCTCGCTGAATGAGCAGTTCTTC
>TRBV9|TRBJ2-2|NA|few
CASSVGGGHGELFF
TGTGCCAGCAGCGTAGGTGGGGGCCACGGGGAGCTGTTTTTT
>TRBV12-3/TRBV12-4|TRBJ2-1|NA|few
CASSFPWGEQFF
TGTGCCAGCAGTTTCCCGTGGGGTGAGCAGTTCTTC
>TRBV7-3|TRBJ2-2|NA|few
CASSHPGVAGELFF
TGTGCCAGCAGCCACCCGGGGGTCGCCGGGGAGCTGTTTTTT
>TRBV4-1|TRBJ1-3|NA|NA
CASSQVGDGNTIYF
TGCGCCAGCAGCCAAGTTGGTGATGGAAACACCATATATTTT
>TRBV5-4|TRBJ2-5|NA|NA
CASSQVETYHETQYF
TGTGCCAGCAGCCAAGTAGAGACGTACCATGAGACCCAGTACTTC
>TRBV20-1|TRBJ2-1|NA|NA
CSAREPAYNEQFF
TGCAGTGCTAGAGAGCCGGCCTACAATGAGCAGTTCTTC
>TRBV15|TRBJ2-2|NA|NA
CATSRDRGHANTGELFF
TGTGCCACCAGCAGAGATCGGGGGCATGCGAACACCGGGGAGCTGTTTTTT
>TRBV4-1|TRBJ1-6|NA|few
CASSNRAWNSPLHF
TGCGCCAGCAGTAACAGGGCTTGGAATTCACCCCTCCACTTT
>TRBV20-1|TRBJ2-1|NA|NA
CSTALTGPYNEQFF
TGCAGTACTGCCCTCACAGGGCCCTACAATGAGCAGTTCTTC
>TRBV21-1|TRBJ1-1|NA|NA
CASHVPENTEAFF
TGTGCCAGCCATGTGCCGGAGAACACTGAAGCTTTCTTT
>TRBV10-3|TRBJ2-5|TRBD2|many
CAIRGGGREETQYF
TGTGCCATCAGGGGCGGGGGTAGGGAAGAGACCCAGTACTTC
>TRBV12-3/TRBV12-4|TRBJ2-3|NA|few
CASSLLGITDTQYF
TGTGCCAGCAGCCTATTGGGTATCACAGATACGCAGTATTTT
>TRBV6-4|TRBJ2-3|NA|many
CASSNRGTDTQYF
TGTGCCAGCAGCAACAGGGGCACAGATACGCAGTATTTT
>TRBV20-1|TRBJ1-1|NA|NA
CSARIVTEAFF
TGCAGTGCTAGAATAGTCACTGAAGCTTTCTTT
>TRBV20-1|TRBJ2-7|TRBD2|NA
CSARPPAGHTYEQYF
TGCAGTGCTCGCCCTCCAGCGGGGCACACCTACGAGCAGTACTTC
>TRBV4-2|TRBJ2-5|TRBD2|NA
CASSQDSASGGLSTQYF
TGTGCCAGCAGCCAAGATAGTGCTAGCGGGGGCCTGTCGACCCAGTACTTC
>TRBV12-3/TRBV12-4|TRBJ2-1|NA|few
CASGLDRYNEQFF
TGTGCCAGCGGCTTGGACAGATACAATGAGCAGTTCTTC
>TRBV7-9|TRBJ2-2|NA|NA
CASSLVARGRTGELFF
TGTGCCAGCAGCTTAGTGGCCAGGGGAAGGACCGGGGAGCTGTTTTTT
>TRBV3-1|TRBJ1-2|TRBD1|NA
CASSPTGVNGYTF
TGTGCCAGCAGCCCGACAGGGGTGAATGGCTACACCTTC
>TRBV5-1|TRBJ1-4|NA|NA
CASSLWTANEKLFF
TGCGCCAGCAGCCTCTGGACAGCTAATGAAAAACTGTTTTTT
>TRBV4-1|TRBJ2-5|TRBD1|few
CASSQVGQGFPGETQYF
TGCGCCAGCAGCCAAGTGGGACAGGGTTTTCCAGGGGAGACCCAGTACTTC
>TRBV29-1|TRBJ1-6|NA|NA
CSVRDGDSPLHF
TGCAGCGTGAGAGACGGGGATTCACCCCTCCACTTT
>TRBV12-3/TRBV12-4|TRBJ1-1|NA|many
CASSARAGDTEAFF
TGTGCCAGCAGTGCCAGGGCGGGGGACACTGAAGCTTTCTTT
>TRBV12-3/TRBV12-4|TRBJ1-5|TRBD1|NA
CASSLLTGDQPQHF
TGTGCCAGCAGTTTACTGACAGGGGACCAGCCCCAGCATTTT
>TRBV12-3/TRBV12-4|TRBJ2-5|TRBD2|few
CASSPPSGGATKTQYF
TGTGCCAGCAGTCCCCCTAGCGGGGGGGCGACGAAGACCCAGTACTTC
>TRBV4-1|TRBJ2-2|NA|NA
CASSQWTGSNTGELFF
TGCGCCAGCAGCCAGTGGACCGGCTCGAACACCGGGGAGCTGTTTTTT
>TRBV3-1|TRBJ2-1|NA|few
CASSQERIGNEQFF
TGTGCCAGCAGCCAAGAACGAATCGGAAATGAGCAGTTCTTC
>TRBV12-3/TRBV12-4|TRBJ2-2|NA|few
CASSFVGADTGELFF
TGTGCCAGCAGTTTTGTGGGGGCCGACACCGGGGAGCTGTTTTTT
>TRBV12-3/TRBV12-4|TRBJ1-1|NA|NA
CASSSAGATVAFF
TGTGCCAGCAGTTCGGCCGGGGCCACTGTAGCTTTCTTT
>TRBV12-3/TRBV12-4|TRBJ2-1|NA|NA
CASSLSGQGVF
TGTGCCAGCAGTTTATCGGGGCAGGGCGTCTTC
>TRBV5-1|TRBJ2-1|TRBD1|few
CASSRTQGAHGDEQFF
TGCGCCAGCAGCAGGACGCAGGGGGCCCACGGTGATGAGCAGTTCTTC
>TRBV29-1|TRBJ1-1|NA|NA
CSVAHPRNTEAFF
TGCAGCGTGGCCCACCCGAGGAACACTGAAGCTTTCTTT
>TRBV12-3/TRBV12-4|TRBJ2-7|NA|few
CASSLAGLSEQYF
TGTGCCAGCAGTCTGGCAGGGTTGAGTGAGCAGTACTTC
>TRBV6-5|TRBJ2-2|NA|few
CASSYRSGSNTGELFF
TGTGCCAGCAGTTATCGATCGGGGAGTAACACCGGGGAGCTGTTTTTT
>TRBV15|TRBJ2-1|TRBD1|few
CATSTDRVVVNEQFF
TGTGCCACCAGCACCGACAGGGTTGTGGTCAATGAGCAGTTCTTC
>TRBV9|TRBJ2-5|NA|few
CASSVGGPETQYF
TGTGCCAGCAGCGTAGGGGGACCTGAGACCCAGTACTTC
>TRBV9|TRBJ1-2|NA|NA
CASSSPRAYPDYTF
TGTGCCAGCAGCTCTCCTCGGGCCTATCCTGACTACACCTTC